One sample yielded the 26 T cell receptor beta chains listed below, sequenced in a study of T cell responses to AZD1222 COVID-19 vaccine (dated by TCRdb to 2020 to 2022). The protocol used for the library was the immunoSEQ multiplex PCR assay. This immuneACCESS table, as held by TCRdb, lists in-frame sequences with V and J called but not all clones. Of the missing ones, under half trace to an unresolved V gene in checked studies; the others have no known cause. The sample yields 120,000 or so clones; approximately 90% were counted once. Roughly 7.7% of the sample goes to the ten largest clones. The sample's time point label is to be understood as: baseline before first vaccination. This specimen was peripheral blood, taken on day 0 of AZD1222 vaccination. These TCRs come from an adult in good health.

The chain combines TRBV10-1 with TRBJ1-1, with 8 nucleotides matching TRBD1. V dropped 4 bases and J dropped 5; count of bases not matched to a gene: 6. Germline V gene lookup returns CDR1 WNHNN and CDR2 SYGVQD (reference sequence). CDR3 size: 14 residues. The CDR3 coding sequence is TGCGCCAGCAGTGTAGGACAGGGAGGAACTGAAGCTTTCTTT. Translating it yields CASSVGQGGTEAFF.

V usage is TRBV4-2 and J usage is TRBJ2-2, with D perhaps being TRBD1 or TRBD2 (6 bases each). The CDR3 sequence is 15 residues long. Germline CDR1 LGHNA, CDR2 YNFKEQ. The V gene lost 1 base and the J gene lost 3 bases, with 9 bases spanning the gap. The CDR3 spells CASSQAGADTGELFF. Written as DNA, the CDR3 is TGTGCCAGCAGCCAAGCGGGGGCTGACACCGGGGAGCTGTTTTTT.

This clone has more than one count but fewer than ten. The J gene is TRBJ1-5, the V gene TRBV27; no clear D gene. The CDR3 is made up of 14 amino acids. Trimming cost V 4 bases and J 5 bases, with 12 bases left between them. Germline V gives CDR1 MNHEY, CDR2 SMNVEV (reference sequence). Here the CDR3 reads CASSYNHRDQPQHF. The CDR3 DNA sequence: TGTGCCAGCAGTTACAACCACAGAGATCAGCCCCAGCATTTT.

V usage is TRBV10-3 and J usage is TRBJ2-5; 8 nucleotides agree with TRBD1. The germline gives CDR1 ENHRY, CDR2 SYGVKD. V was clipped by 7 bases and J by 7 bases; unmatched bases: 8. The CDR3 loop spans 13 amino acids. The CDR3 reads CAITPGQEGTQYF. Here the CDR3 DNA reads TGTGCCATCACCCCGGGACAGGAGGGGACCCAGTACTTC.

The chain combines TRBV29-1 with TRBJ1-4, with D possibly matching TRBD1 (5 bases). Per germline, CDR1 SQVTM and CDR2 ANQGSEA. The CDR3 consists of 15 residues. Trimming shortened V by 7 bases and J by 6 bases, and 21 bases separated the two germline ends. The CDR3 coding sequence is TGCAGCGCTGGGGACCCCCCGGCCCTCTATGAAAAACTGTTTTTT. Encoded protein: CSAGDPPALYEKLFF. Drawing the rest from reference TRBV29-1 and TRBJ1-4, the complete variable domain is SAVISQKPSRDICQRGTSLTIQCQVDSQVTMMFWYRQQPGQSLTLIATANQGSEATYESGFVIDKFPISRPNLTFSTLTVSNMSPEDSSIYLCSAGDPPALYEKLFFGSGTQLSVL.

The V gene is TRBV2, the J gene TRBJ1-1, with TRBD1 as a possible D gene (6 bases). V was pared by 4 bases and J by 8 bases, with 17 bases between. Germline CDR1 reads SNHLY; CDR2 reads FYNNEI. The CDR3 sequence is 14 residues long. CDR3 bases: TGTGCCAGCAGTGGGGGACAACCCCCGCCGGAAGCTTTCTTT. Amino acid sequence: CASSGGQPPPEAFF.

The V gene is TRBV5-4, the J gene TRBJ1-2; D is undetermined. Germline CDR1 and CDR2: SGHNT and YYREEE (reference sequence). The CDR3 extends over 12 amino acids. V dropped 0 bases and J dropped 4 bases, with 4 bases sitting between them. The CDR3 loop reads CASSLAGYGYTF. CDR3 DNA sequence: TGTGCCAGCAGCTTGGCAGGCTATGGCTACACCTTC.

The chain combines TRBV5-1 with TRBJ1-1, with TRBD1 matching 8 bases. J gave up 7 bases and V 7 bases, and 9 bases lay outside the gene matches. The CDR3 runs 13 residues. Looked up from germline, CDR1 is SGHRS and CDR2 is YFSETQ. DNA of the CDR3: TGCGCCAGCGGAACAGGGGGTAAGGGTGAAGCTTTCTTT. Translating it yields CASGTGGKGEAFF.

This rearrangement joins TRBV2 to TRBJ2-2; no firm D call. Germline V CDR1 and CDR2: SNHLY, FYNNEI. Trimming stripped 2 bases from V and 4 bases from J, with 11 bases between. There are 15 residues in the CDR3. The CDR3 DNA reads TGTGCCAGCAGTGAACGGCAGCTGGGCACCGGGGAGCTGTTTTTT. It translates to CASSERQLGTGELFF.

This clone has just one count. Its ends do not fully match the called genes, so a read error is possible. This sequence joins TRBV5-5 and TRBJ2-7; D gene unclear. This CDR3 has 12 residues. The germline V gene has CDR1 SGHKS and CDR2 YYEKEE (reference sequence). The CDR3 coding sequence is TGTGCCAGCAGCTCGCCCCTGAAGGAAGGGCACTTC. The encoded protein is CASSSPLKEGHF.

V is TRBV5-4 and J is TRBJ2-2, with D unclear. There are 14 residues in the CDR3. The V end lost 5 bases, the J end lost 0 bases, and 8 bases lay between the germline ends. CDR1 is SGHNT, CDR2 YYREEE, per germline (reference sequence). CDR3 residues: CASRAGTNTGELFF. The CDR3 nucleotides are TGTGCCAGCAGGGCTGGGACGAACACCGGGGAGCTGTTTTTT.

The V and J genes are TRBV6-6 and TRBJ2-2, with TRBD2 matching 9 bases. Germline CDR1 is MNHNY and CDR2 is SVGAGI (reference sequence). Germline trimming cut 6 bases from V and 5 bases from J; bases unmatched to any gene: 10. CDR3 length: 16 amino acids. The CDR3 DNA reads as TGTGCCAGCAGCCGCTCTAGCGGGGTTACTACCGGGGAGCTGTTTTTT. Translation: CASSRSSGVTTGELFF.

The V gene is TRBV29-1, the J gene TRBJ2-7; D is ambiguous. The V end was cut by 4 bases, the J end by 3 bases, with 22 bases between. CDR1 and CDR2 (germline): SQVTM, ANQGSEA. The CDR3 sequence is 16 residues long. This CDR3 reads CSVVGALGAGIYEQYF. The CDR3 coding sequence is TGCAGCGTTGTGGGCGCACTTGGAGCCGGAATCTACGAGCAGTACTTC.

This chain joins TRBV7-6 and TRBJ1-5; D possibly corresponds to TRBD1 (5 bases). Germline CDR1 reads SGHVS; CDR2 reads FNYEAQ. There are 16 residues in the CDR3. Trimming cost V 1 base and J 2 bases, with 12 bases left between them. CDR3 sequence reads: CASSLVGGAGNQPQHF. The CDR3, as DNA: TGTGCCAGCAGCTTAGTTGGAGGGGCGGGCAATCAGCCCCAGCATTTT.

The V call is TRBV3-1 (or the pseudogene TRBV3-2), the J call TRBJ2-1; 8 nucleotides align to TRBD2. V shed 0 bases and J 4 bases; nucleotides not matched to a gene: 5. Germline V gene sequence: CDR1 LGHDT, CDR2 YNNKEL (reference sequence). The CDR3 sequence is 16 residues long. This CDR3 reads CASSQDYGGAYNEQFF. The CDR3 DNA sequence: TGTGCCAGCAGCCAAGATTACGGGGGGGCTTACAATGAGCAGTTCTTC.

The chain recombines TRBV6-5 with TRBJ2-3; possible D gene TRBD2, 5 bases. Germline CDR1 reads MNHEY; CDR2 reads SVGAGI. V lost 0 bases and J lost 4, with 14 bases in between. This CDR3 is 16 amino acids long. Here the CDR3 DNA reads TGTGCCAGCAGTTACTCGGGCGGAATTAGCGCAGATACGCAGTATTTT. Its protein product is CASSYSGGISADTQYF.

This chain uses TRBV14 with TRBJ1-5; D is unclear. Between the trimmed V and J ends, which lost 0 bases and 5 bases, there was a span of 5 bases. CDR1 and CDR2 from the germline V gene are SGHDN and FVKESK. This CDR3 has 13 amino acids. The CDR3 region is CASSQDRYQPQHF. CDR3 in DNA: TGTGCCAGCAGCCAAGATAGGTATCAGCCCCAGCATTTT.

The CDR3 DNA reads TGTGCCAGCAGCCCGCGAAGTGGCGAGCAGTACTTC. Protein: CASSPRSGEQYF. V gene TRBV11-3 combines with J gene TRBJ2-7; D uncertain. Germline CDR1 SGHNT, CDR2 YENEEA. The CDR3 is 12 residues long. V dropped 5 bases and J dropped 6 bases, with 11 bases sitting between them.

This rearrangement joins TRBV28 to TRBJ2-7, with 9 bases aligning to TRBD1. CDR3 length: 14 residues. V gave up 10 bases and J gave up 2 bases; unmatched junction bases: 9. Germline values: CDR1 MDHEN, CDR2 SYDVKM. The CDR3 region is CAIGTGQGPYEQYF. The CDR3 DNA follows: TGTGCCATCGGGACAGGACAGGGGCCCTACGAGCAGTACTTC.

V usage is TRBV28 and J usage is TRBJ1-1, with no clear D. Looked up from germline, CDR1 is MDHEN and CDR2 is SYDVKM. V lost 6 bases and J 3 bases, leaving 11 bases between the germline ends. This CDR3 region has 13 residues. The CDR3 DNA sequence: TGTGCCAGCAGGTCCCAGGTGGACACTGAAGCTTTCTTT. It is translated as CASRSQVDTEAFF.

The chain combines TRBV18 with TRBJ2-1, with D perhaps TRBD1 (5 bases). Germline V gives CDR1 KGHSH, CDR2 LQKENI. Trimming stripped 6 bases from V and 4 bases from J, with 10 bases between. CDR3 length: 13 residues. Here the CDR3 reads CASSPGSYNEQFF. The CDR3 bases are TGTGCCAGCTCCCCAGGGTCATACAATGAGCAGTTCTTC.

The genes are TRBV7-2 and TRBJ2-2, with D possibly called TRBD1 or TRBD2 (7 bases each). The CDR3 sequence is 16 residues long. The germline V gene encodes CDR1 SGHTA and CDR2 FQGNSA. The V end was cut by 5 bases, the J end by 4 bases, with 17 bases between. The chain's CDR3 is CASSLLTGRVTGELFF. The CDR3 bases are TGTGCCAGCAGCCTTCTGACAGGGAGGGTCACCGGGGAGCTGTTTTTT. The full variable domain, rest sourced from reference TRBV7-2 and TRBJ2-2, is GAGVSQSPSNKVTEKGKDVELRCDPISGHTALYWYRQSLGQGLEFLIYFQGNSAPDKSGLPSDRFSAERTGGSVSTLTIQRTQQEDSAVYLCASSLLTGRVTGELFFGEGSRLTVL.

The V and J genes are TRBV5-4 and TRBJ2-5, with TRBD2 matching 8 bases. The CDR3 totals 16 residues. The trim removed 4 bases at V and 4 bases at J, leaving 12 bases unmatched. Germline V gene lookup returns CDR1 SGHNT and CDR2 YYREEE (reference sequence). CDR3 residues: CASSPGGALRGETQYF. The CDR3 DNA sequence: TGTGCCAGCAGCCCCGGGGGGGCCCTCCGGGGAGAGACCCAGTACTTC.

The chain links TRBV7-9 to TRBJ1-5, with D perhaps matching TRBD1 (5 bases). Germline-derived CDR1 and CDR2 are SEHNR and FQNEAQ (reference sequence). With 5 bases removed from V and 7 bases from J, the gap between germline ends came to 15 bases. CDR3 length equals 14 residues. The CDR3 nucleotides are TGTGCCAGCAGCCCCGGACAAGCAAAGCAGCCCCAGCATTTT. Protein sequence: CASSPGQAKQPQHF.

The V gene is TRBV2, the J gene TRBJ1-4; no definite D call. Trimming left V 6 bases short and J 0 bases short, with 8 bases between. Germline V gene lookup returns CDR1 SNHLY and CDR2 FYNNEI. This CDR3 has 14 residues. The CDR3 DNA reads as TGTGCCAGCAGGGCAGACGCAACTAATGAAAAACTGTTTTTT. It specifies CASRADATNEKLFF.

The CDR3 loop reads CAISGAGTSSFLEQFF. The DNA of the CDR3 is TGTGCCATCAGTGGGGCCGGGACTAGCTCTTTTCTAGAGCAGTTCTTC. The chain employs TRBV10-3 and TRBJ2-1, with 9 nucleotides matching TRBD2. V lost 4 bases and J lost 10; bases outside the gene matches: 14. The germline V gene encodes CDR1 ENHRY and CDR2 SYGVKD. This CDR3 region has 16 residues.